This T cell receptor beta chain stems from a study of T-cell memory formation after mild COVID-19 (TCRdb year 2021). Turning to the overall study: TCR sequence clusters from the two donors were largely donor specific. Longitudinal TCRalpha and TCRbeta repertoire sequencing tracked T-cell clones expanding and contracting after mild COVID-19 in two donors. Two young, previously healthy adult volunteers, one female and one male, were included in the cohort. Here is what the overall study found, with its caveats: Clones contracting from day 15 to 85 had balanced CD4/CD8 phenotypes, while a second wave expanding from day 15 to 37 was biased towards CD4+. Contracting CD4+ clones were located mainly in the CM and EM memory subsets, whereas CD8+ clones were found to be enriched in EMRA. The detection of some responding clones in pre-infection memory suggests that pre-existing cross-reactive memory T cells joined the SARS-CoV-2 response. SARS-CoV-2 specificity was not confirmed for the second-wave clones peaking on day 37. The study included only a couple of mild cases, and larger cohorts that include severe cases with pre-infection samples were judged to be necessary.

Ficoll-Paque density gradient centrifugation was used to isolate PBMCs. These reads were obtained on an Illumina NovaSeq 6000. TCRalpha and TCRbeta cDNA libraries were constructed by 5'RACE with constant-segment primers, with sample barcodes and unique molecular identifiers being introduced. RNA was extracted from every sample with Trizol reagent. Library amplification was performed in two PCR steps, and a second sample barcode and Illumina TruSeq adapters were introduced in the second step. Sequencing of libraries was performed on an Illumina NovaSeq with 2 x 150 bp paired-end reads. As for how the authors treated the data: Reads were demultiplexed and collapsed into UMI-guided consensus sequences with migec v1.2.7. Using mixcr v2.1.11, the UMI consensuses were aligned to TRA and TRB V and J templates and assembled into clonotypes. A clonotype was counted as expanded or contracted only when both edgeR and NoisET called the clonotype significant, with the noise models trained on biological replicates. For edgeR calls, the cutoffs were a false discovery rate-adjusted p below 0.01 and a log2 fold-change threshold of 1. As an exploratory analysis of dynamics, max-normalized trajectories of the 1000 most abundant clonotypes were examined by PCA with hierarchical clustering. Separately sequenced CD4+ and CD8+ repertoires were used to assign a CD4 or CD8 phenotype to each responding clone. The raw public data were reprocessed by TCRdb itself: fastp quality trimming at Q25, MiXCR clonotype calling, in-frame beta chains only. Here each entry gathers all rows of one CDR3 protein and keeps the most common genes and DNA. The V and J calls were determined by TCRdb, not by the authors. The sample includes some 82,000 distinct CDR3 sequences, with about 13% observed a single time. Of the sample, more than 35% is held by the ten largest clones.

The CDR3, from cysteine to phenylalanine, totals 15 residues. The only DNA kept is the CDR3, 45 bases in frame from the first base. As encoded in the germline V gene, CDR1 is SGHAT while CDR2 is FQNNGV. V is pared back by 3 bases and J by 4 bases, with 12 bases lying between the germline termini. Points on this clonotype: This receptor's antigen is unknown. Per-base qualities were not stored, and no clone one base away is much larger.

The sequenced material came from PBMCs or a T cell subset sorted from them (not recorded which). This sequence was found in a man aged 18 to 30 who had mild COVID-19 (a few samples of this study predate the infection). The sample titles of this study are shuffled in the database, so cell type and time point are left out; the donor was told from shared clones. The V gene is TRBV11-2 and the J gene is TRBJ2-2; TRBD1 might be the D gene, on 6 matching bases. The DNA is TGTGCCAGCAGCTTCTTGCCAGGGGCCACCGGGGAGCTGTTTTTT. The encoded protein is CASSFLPGATGELFF.